This T cell receptor beta chain is from a study of T cell clones after liver transplantation. Background on the study: A pre-transplant mixed lymphocyte reaction with TCRbeta sequencing defined graft-donor-reactive clones followed in post-transplant blood. At least one year of complete immunosuppression withdrawal without enzymes over twice normal defined tolerance.

Trimming pared 0 bases from V and 6 bases from J, leaving 12 bases between. Germline CDR1 reads MNHEY; CDR2 reads SMNVEV (reference sequence). The CDR3 extends over 15 amino acids. Some clones are missing from TCRdb's copy, which holds only in-frame ones; the method was immunoSEQ multiplex PCR. The data hold about 47,000 clones, with roughly nine tenths observed a single time. V gene TRBV27 combines with J gene TRBJ1-5; tentatively, D is TRBD1 (5 bases). The sequence was obtained from a human patient who received a liver transplant. These T cells may partly come from the graft donor. The source material was CD8+ T cells from blood, sampled 12 months after liver transplant. The CDR3 DNA follows: TGTGCCAGCAGTTTATCCCAGGGTGGTTTTCAGCCCCAGCATTTT. Translating gives CASSLSQGGFQPQHF.